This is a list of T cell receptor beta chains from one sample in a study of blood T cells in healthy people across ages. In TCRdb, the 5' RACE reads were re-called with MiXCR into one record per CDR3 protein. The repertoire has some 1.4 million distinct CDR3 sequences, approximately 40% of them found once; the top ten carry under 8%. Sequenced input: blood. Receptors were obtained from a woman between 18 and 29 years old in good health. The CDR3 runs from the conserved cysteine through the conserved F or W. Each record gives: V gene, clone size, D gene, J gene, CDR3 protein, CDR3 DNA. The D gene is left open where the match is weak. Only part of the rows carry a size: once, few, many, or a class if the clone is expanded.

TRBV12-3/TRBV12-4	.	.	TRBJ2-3	CASSLSWTSTDTQYF	TGTGCCAGCAGTCTATCATGGACTAGCACAGATACGCAGTATTTT
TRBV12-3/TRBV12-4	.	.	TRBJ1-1	CASSSQDPGVGTEAFF	TGTGCCAGCAGTTCCCAGGACCCGGGTGTGGGCACTGAAGCTTTCTTT
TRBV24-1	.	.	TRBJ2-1	CATSENLDNEQFF	TGTGCCACCAGTGAGAATCTGGACAATGAGCAGTTCTTC
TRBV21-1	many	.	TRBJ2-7	CASRGKQETYEQYF	TGTGCCAGCAGGGGGAAACAGGAGACCTACGAGCAGTACTTC
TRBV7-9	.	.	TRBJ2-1	CASSPRGWLSSYNEQFF	TGTGCCAGCAGCCCCCGGGGGTGGCTGAGCTCCTACAATGAGCAGTTCTTC
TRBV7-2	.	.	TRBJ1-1	CASSLRGPNPEAFF	TGTGCCAGCAGCTTACGGGGCCCGAACCCTGAAGCTTTCTTT
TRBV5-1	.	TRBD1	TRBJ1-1	CASSSGGTGTGGEAFF	TGCGCCAGCAGCTCGGGAGGTACGGGGACAGGGGGTGAAGCTTTCTTT
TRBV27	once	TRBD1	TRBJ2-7	CASSFGGQGVEQYF	TGTGCCAGCAGTTTTGGGGGACAGGGGGTCGAACAGTACTTC
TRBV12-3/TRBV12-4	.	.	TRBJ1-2	CASSLTLGWGNDYGYTF	TGTGCCAGCAGTTTAACCCTTGGGTGGGGCAATGACTATGGCTACACCTTC
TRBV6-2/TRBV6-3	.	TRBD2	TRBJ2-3	CASSLTSGGAEDTQYF	TGTGCCAGCAGTTTGACTAGCGGGGGGGCAGAAGATACGCAGTATTTT